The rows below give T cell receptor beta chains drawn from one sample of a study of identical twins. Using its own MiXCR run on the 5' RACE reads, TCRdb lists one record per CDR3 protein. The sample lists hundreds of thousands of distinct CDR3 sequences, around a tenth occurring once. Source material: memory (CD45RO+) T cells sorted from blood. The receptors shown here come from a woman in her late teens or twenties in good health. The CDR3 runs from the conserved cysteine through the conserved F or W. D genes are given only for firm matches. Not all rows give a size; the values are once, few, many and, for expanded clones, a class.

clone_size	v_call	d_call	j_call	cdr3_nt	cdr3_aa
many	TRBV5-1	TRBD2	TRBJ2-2	TGCGCCAGCAGCCCCAGGACTAGCGGAGGCGGGGAGCTGTTTTTT	CASSPRTSGGGELFF
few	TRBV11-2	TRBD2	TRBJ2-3	TGTGCCAGCAGCTTAAGGGAGGGCCCGCTCCCCAGTACGCAGTATTTT	CASSLREGPLPSTQYF
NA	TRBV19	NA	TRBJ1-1	TGTGCCAGTAGGAGTGGCAGCATGAACACTGAAGCTTTCTTT	CASRSGSMNTEAFF
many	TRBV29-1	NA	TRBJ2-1	TGCAGCGTTAAATGGGGTAGTGAGCAGTTCTTC	CSVKWGSEQFF
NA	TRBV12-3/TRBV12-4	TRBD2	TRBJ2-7	TGTGCCAGCAGCCGCTTGGGGAGCGGGGGGTCCTCCTACGAGCAGTACTTC	CASSRLGSGGSSYEQYF
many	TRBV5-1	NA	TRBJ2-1	TGCGCCAGCAGCCCCGGGCCCAACAATGAGCAGTTCTTC	CASSPGPNNEQFF
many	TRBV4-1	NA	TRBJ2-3	TGCGCCAGCAGCCAAGCTCGTCGGGTCCACACAGATACGCAGTATTTT	CASSQARRVHTDTQYF
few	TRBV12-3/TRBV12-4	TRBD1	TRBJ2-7	TGTGCCAGCAGACTACGGGGACAGCACGAGCAGTACTTC	CASRLRGQHEQYF
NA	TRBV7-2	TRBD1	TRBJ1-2	TGTGCCAGCAGCTCCGGACAGGCATATGGCTACACCTTC	CASSSGQAYGYTF
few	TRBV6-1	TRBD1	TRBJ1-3	TGTGCCAGCACTCCGACAGGGCCCTCTGGAAACACCATATATTTT	CASTPTGPSGNTIYF
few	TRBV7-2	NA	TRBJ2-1	TGTGCCAGCAGCTTAGGGGGGAGCGGGCAGTTCTTC	CASSLGGSGQFF
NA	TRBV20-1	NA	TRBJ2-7	TGCAGTGCCACTCATCCAACAGGGAGGGCCTACGAGCAGTACTTC	CSATHPTGRAYEQYF
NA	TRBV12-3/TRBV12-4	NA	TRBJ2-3	TGTGCCAGCAGTGGACAGCTTAGCACAGATACGCAGTATTTT	CASSGQLSTDTQYF
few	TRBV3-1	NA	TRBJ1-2	TGTGCCAGCAGCCGGGACATCGGTCGTGGCTACACCTTC	CASSRDIGRGYTF
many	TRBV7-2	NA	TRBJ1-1	TGTGCCAGCAGCTATGACAGATCCACTGAAGCTTTCTTT	CASSYDRSTEAFF
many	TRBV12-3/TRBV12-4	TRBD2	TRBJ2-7	TGTGCCAGCAGGCCGAAGCGGGAGTCCGCCGGACCTGAGTCCTACGAGCAGTACTTC	CASRPKRESAGPESYEQYF
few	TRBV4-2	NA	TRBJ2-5	TGTGCCAGCAGCCAGGACGGTTTTGGGCCAAAGAGCACCCAGTACTTC	CASSQDGFGPKSTQYF
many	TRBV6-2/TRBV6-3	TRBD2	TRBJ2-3	TGTGCCAGCACCAAATCCACAGTGCCTAGCGGGACTGGTACGCAGTATTTT	CASTKSTVPSGTGTQYF
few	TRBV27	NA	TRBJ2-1	TGTGCCAGCAGTTTAGTAGGCCACGGCGGGTTGAGTAATAACAATGAGCAGTTCTTC	CASSLVGHGGLSNNNEQFF
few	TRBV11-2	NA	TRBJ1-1	TGTGCCAGCACCCCCTCGGCCGCGCTTGAAGCTTTCTTT	CASTPSAALEAFF
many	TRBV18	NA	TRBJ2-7	TGTGCCAGCTCACCGGCAGGGGACGAGCAGTACTTC	CASSPAGDEQYF
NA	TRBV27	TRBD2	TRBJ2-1	TGTGCCAGCACCGAACGGGCGGGAGCCTCCTACAATGAGCAGTTCTTC	CASTERAGASYNEQFF
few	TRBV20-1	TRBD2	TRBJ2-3	TGCAGTGCTAGGATGGGACTAGCCTCCGATACGCAGTATTTT	CSARMGLASDTQYF
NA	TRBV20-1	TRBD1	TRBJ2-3	TGCAGTGCTTCCGGGACAGGGGTTTCAGATACGCAGTATTTT	CSASGTGVSDTQYF
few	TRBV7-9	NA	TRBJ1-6	TGTGCCAGCAGCTTAGAGGGGTGGGGCCTTAATTCACCCCTCCACTTT	CASSLEGWGLNSPLHF
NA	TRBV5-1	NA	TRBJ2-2	TGCGCCAGCGGTGAAGCCGGGGTTGGCGGGGAGCTGTTTTTT	CASGEAGVGGELFF
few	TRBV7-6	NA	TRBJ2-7	TGTGCCAGCAGCTTAGTCGTGGACACCTACGAGCAGTACTTC	CASSLVVDTYEQYF
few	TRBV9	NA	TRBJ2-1	TGTGCCAGCAGCGTAGTGGGAAGTAGTAACAATGAGCAGTTCTTC	CASSVVGSSNNEQFF
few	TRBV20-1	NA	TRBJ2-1	TGCAGTGCTAGCGAAGGCGGGCGCGTCTACAATGAGCAGTTCTTC	CSASEGGRVYNEQFF
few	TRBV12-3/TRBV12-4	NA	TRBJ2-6	TGTGCCAGCAGTGCAGGGTGGTCCGGGGCCAACGTCCTGACTTTC	CASSAGWSGANVLTF
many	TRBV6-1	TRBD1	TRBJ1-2	TGTGCCAGCACCCCAAGGGGGCAGATCAACTATGGCTACACCTTC	CASTPRGQINYGYTF
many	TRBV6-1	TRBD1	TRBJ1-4	TGTGCCAGCAGTGACCCTACAGGGGGCACGGAAAAACTGTTTTTT	CASSDPTGGTEKLFF